Following are 32 T cell receptor beta chains from one sample sequenced in a study of cytomegalovirus exposure and HLA in healthy donors. In the PCR, 60 Vbeta and 13 Jbeta primers were used. Here immunoSEQ multiplex PCR was the method, and the copy in TCRdb shows in-frame clones only, minus some. The sample has around 150,000 clones, roughly three quarters seen once; the top ten hold more than 4.5%. The material sequenced was PBMCs. These receptors were taken from a woman aged 45-59 years in good health and CMV-seronegative.

The chain links TRBV20-1 to TRBJ2-7, with unresolved D. Trimming removed 6 bases at V and 1 base at J, with 7 bases between. From germline, CDR1 is DFQATT and CDR2 SNEGSKA (reference sequence). The CDR3 covers 11 residues. The CDR3 region is CSATASYEQYF. The CDR3 DNA follows: TGCAGTGCCACTGCGTCCTACGAGCAGTACTTC.

This clone was picked up one time. V usage is TRBV5-4 and J usage is TRBJ1-2, with D possibly being TRBD1 (5 bases). V was pared by 0 bases and J by 7 bases, with 16 bases between. The CDR3 is 15 residues long. Germline CDR1 reads SGHNT; CDR2 reads YYREEE (reference sequence). The CDR3 reads CASSLAGDQGSGYTF. The DNA of the CDR3 is TGTGCCAGCAGCTTGGCCGGCGATCAGGGTAGTGGCTACACCTTC.

CDR3 DNA: TGCGCCAGCAGCTTCGGGGGTCTGCGGGGTCTGGGAGAGCAGTACTTC. This translates into CASSFGGLRGLGEQYF. The chain couples TRBV5-1 to TRBJ2-7, with D possibly TRBD2 on 6 matching bases. Germline V CDR1 and CDR2: SGHRS, YFSETQ. CDR3 length: 16 residues. The V gene lost 2 bases and the J gene lost 7 bases, with 22 bases spanning the gap. The full variable domain, completed using reference TRBV5-1 and TRBJ2-7, is KAGVTQTPRYLIKTRGQQVTLSCSPISGHRSVSWYQQTPGQGLQFLFEYFSETQRNKGNFPGRFSGRQFSNSRSEMNVSTLELGDSALYLCASSFGGLRGLGEQYFGPGTRLTVT.

The table lists this clone with a few counts. The V and J genes are TRBV11-3 and TRBJ1-6; possibly TRBD1 for D (5 bases). Trimming removed 5 bases at V and 10 bases at J, with 15 bases between. This CDR3 spans 14 amino acids. Germline V gene data show CDR1 as SGHNT and CDR2 as YENEEA. CDR3 nucleotides: TGTGCCAGCAGCCTCAGGGCAAAGGGATCACCCCTCCACTTT. It encodes CASSLRAKGSPLHF. The full variable domain, with the rest looked up from reference TRBV11-3 and TRBJ1-6, is EAGVVQSPRYKIIEKKQPVAFWCNPISGHNTLYWYLQNLGQGPELLIRYENEEAVDDSQLPKDRFSAERLKGVDSTLKIQPAELGDSAVYLCASSLRAKGSPLHFGNGTRLTVT.

The chain couples TRBV30 to TRBJ1-2; D is ambiguous. Trimming stripped 1 base from V and 5 bases from J, with 5 bases between. Germline CDR1 reads GTSNPN; CDR2 reads SVGIG (reference sequence). This CDR3 has 11 residues. This CDR3 reads CAWSGRYGYTF. The CDR3 nucleotides are TGTGCCTGGAGTGGCAGATATGGCTACACCTTC.

This chain joins TRBV7-9 and TRBJ2-5; perhaps TRBD1 as D (6 bases). Trimming pared 0 bases from V and 4 bases from J, leaving 9 bases between. Germline V gives CDR1 SEHNR, CDR2 FQNEAQ (reference sequence). CDR3 length equals 14 residues. CDR3 region: CASSLAQGGETQYF. The CDR3 nucleotides read TGTGCCAGCAGCTTAGCACAGGGCGGAGAGACCCAGTACTTC.

This rearrangement joins TRBV7-2 to TRBJ2-3; TRBD2 agrees at 8 bases. CDR1 SGHTA and CDR2 FQGNSA come from the germline V gene. V gave up 0 bases and J gave up 4 bases; unmatched junction bases: 6. This CDR3 is 16 amino acids long. The CDR3, as DNA: TGTGCCAGCAGCTTAGCCGCGCGGGGGGACGCAGATACGCAGTATTTT. This sequence encodes CASSLAARGDADTQYF.

The chain employs TRBV4-3 and TRBJ2-5; D remains ambiguous. The end of the DNA aligns better with TRBJ2-7, so the J call may be wrong. The CDR3 loop spans 13 amino acids. The germline gives CDR1 LGHNA, CDR2 YSLEER. This CDR3 is CASSQDITYEQYF. CDR3 coding DNA: TGCGCCAGCAGCCAAGATATAACCTACGAGCAGTACTTC.

This clone was counted once. The V and J genes are TRBV29-1 and TRBJ2-5, with 8 bases lining up with TRBD1. Per the germline V gene, CDR1 is SQVTM and CDR2 is ANQGSEA. Unmatched junction bases numbered 9, after V lost 7 bases and J lost 5 bases. This CDR3 contains 13 residues. The CDR3 region is CSATPTGGETQYF. The CDR3 coding sequence is TGCAGCGCGACCCCTACAGGGGGGGAGACCCAGTACTTC.

J is TRBJ2-5 and V is TRBV11-2; possible D gene TRBD2, 6 bases. There are 15 residues in the CDR3. Germline assignment: CDR1 SGHAT and CDR2 FQNNGV. Trimming stripped 5 bases from V and 4 bases from J, with 17 bases between. The CDR3 here is CASSPRGVEGETQYF. The DNA of the CDR3 is TGTGCCAGCAGCCCGAGAGGGGTGGAGGGAGAGACCCAGTACTTC. Drawing the rest from reference TRBV11-2 and TRBJ2-5, the complete variable domain is EAGVAQSPRYKIIEKRQSVAFWCNPISGHATLYWYQQILGQGPKLLIQFQNNGVVDDSQLPKDRFSAERLKGVDSTLKIQPAKLEDSAVYLCASSPRGVEGETQYFGPGTRLLVL.

The CDR3 reads CASSRGQSYEQYF. The CDR3 DNA reads TGTGCCAGCAGTCGGGGACAGTCCTACGAGCAGTACTTC. The chain uses TRBV27 and TRBJ2-7; 7 bases match TRBD1. The CDR3 has 13 amino acids. The V segment lost 5 bases and the J segment 1 base; nucleotides outside the gene matches: 2. Germline CDR1 is MNHEY and CDR2 is SMNVEV (reference sequence).

The chain employs TRBV4-2 and TRBJ1-1, with D maybe TRBD1 (6 bases). The V end lost 0 bases, the J end lost 3 bases, and 8 bases lay between the germline ends. Germline CDR1 is LGHNA and CDR2 is YNFKEQ. CDR3 length equals 14 residues. The CDR3 DNA reads TGTGCCAGCAGCCAAGATCAGGGGTACACTGAAGCTTTCTTT. It encodes CASSQDQGYTEAFF.

The chain recombines TRBV15 with TRBJ2-5, with D possibly matching TRBD2 (5 bases). CDR1 is LNHNV, CDR2 YYDKDF, per germline (reference sequence). The V end lost 5 bases, the J end lost 5 bases, and 15 bases lay between the germline ends. The CDR3 contains 14 residues. The CDR3 is CATSPPEVGETQYF. The CDR3, as DNA: TGTGCCACCAGCCCGCCGGAGGTAGGGGAGACCCAGTACTTC.

This clone occurred once. The rearrangement uses TRBV7-6 and TRBJ1-1, with D perhaps matching TRBD1 (6 bases). The germline V gene has CDR1 SGHVS and CDR2 FNYEAQ. V lost 4 bases to trimming and J lost 1 base, with 13 bases between them. This CDR3 region has 15 residues. CDR3 nucleotides: TGTGCCAGCAGCTCGATACAGGGAAGGAACACTGAAGCTTTCTTT. Translation: CASSSIQGRNTEAFF.

The genes are TRBV6-1 and TRBJ2-3; 9 nucleotides line up with TRBD1. The CDR3 totals 17 residues. Losses at the gene ends were 0 bases for V and 4 bases for J; bases not matched to a gene: 8. Germline values: CDR1 MNHNS, CDR2 SASEGT. CDR3 region: CASSEAGGQGAADTQYF. The DNA for the CDR3 is TGTGCCAGCAGTGAAGCGGGGGGACAGGGTGCCGCAGATACGCAGTATTTT.

The chain couples TRBV7-2 to TRBJ2-1, with a weak D call TRBD2 (5 bases). The CDR3 loop spans 14 amino acids. Germline CDR1 SGHTA, CDR2 FQGNSA. V lost 2 bases and J lost 6, with 11 bases in between. CDR3 sequence reads: CASSLMATSNEQFF. The CDR3 DNA follows: TGTGCCAGCAGCTTAATGGCTACTAGCAATGAGCAGTTCTTC.

The rearrangement links TRBV5-5 to TRBJ2-2; D remains unclear. From germline, CDR1 is SGHKS and CDR2 YYEKEE (reference sequence). Trimming cost V 1 base and J 9 bases, with 10 bases left between them. There are 13 residues in the CDR3. For the CDR3, the DNA is TGTGCCAGCAGCTTGCAGTTGAACCGGGAGCTGTTTTTT. Residues: CASSLQLNRELFF.

The chain links TRBV5-6 to TRBJ1-2; no clear D gene. The V end was cut by 4 bases, the J end by 4 bases, with 17 bases between. Germline V gene lookup returns CDR1 SGHDT and CDR2 YYEEEE. This CDR3 is 15 amino acids long. In DNA form, the CDR3 reads TGTGCCAGCAGCCAACTGCAGACGGGGTCCTATGGCTACACCTTC. Amino acid sequence: CASSQLQTGSYGYTF.

The V call is TRBV7-9, the J call TRBJ2-7; D is possibly TRBD1 (6 bases). With 5 bases removed from V and 1 base from J, the gap between germline ends came to 9 bases. CDR3 size: 13 residues. Germline V lookup: CDR1 SEHNR, CDR2 FQNEAQ (reference sequence). CDR3 sequence reads: CASSGGQSYEQYF. In DNA form, the CDR3 reads TGTGCCAGCAGCGGGGGACAATCCTACGAGCAGTACTTC.

CDR3 nucleotides: TGTGCCAGCAGCTTGGCTTCTTGGCAGGCCTCCTACGAGCAGTACTTC. It is translated as CASSLASWQASYEQYF. This rearrangement joins TRBV5-6 to TRBJ2-7; D not resolved. The germline CDR1 and CDR2 sequences are SGHDT and YYEEEE. With 0 bases removed from V and 0 bases from J, the gap between germline ends came to 13 bases. The CDR3 covers 16 residues. The complete variable domain, with remaining parts taken from reference TRBV5-6 and TRBJ2-7, reads DAGVTQSPTHLIKTRGQQVTLRCSPKSGHDTVSWYQQALGQGPQFIFQYYEEEERQRGNFPDRFSGHQFPNYSSELNVNALLLGDSALYLCASSLASWQASYEQYFGPGTRLTVT.

The genes are TRBV2 and TRBJ2-3; TRBD2 matches at 8 bases. J gave up 1 base and V 4 bases, and 7 bases lay outside the gene matches. The CDR3 covers 16 residues. Germline assignment: CDR1 SNHLY and CDR2 FYNNEI. The CDR3 DNA follows: TGTGCCAGCAGTGTCCGAAGCGGGAGCCGCACAGATACGCAGTATTTT. The encoded protein is CASSVRSGSRTDTQYF.

This clone was counted between two and nine times. This sequence joins TRBV7-2 and TRBJ2-3; the match to TRBD1 covers 8 bases. V lost 6 bases to trimming and J lost 1 base; unmatched junction nucleotides: 9. The germline V gene encodes CDR1 SGHTA and CDR2 FQGNSA. There are 16 residues in the CDR3. The CDR3 region has the DNA TGTGCCAGCAGGAAGACCGGGACAGGCGGCACAGATACGCAGTATTTT. This sequence encodes CASRKTGTGGTDTQYF.

J is TRBJ2-1 and V is TRBV2, with a tentative D call TRBD2 (6 bases). Trimming shortened V by 8 bases and J by 8 bases, and 10 bases separated the two germline ends. Germline V gene sequence: CDR1 SNHLY, CDR2 FYNNEI. The CDR3 runs 11 residues. As DNA, the CDR3 is TGTGCCAGCGGCGGGGACTATGAGCAGTTCTTC. Encoded protein: CASGGDYEQFF.

The V and J genes are TRBV12-5 and TRBJ1-1; TRBD1 might be the D (5 bases). This CDR3 comprises 14 residues. The V gene's germline CDR1 is LGHNT and CDR2 FRNRAP. Trimming pared 2 bases from V and 1 base from J, leaving 8 bases between. The CDR3 bases are TGTGCTAGTGGTTTGCCTGGACAGAACACTGAAGCTTTCTTT. Residues: CASGLPGQNTEAFF. Looking up the rest from reference TRBV12-5 and TRBJ1-1 gives the full variable domain: DARVTQTPRHKVTEMGQEVTMRCQPILGHNTVFWYRQTMMQGLELLAYFRNRAPLDDSGMPKDRFSAEMPDATLATLKIQPSEPRDSAVYFCASGLPGQNTEAFFGQGTRLTVV.

The chain carries TRBV6-1 and TRBJ1-4, with D maybe TRBD1 (5 bases). CDR3 size: 20 residues. Deletions cut 2 bases from V and 0 bases from J, with 22 bases between. Germline CDR1 reads MNHNS; CDR2 reads SASEGT. The chain's CDR3 is CASSESWQGRPWATNEKLFF. In DNA form, the CDR3 reads TGTGCCAGCAGTGAATCTTGGCAGGGAAGGCCTTGGGCAACTAATGAAAAACTGTTTTTT.

This clone was counted a single time. This chain connects TRBV28 to TRBJ1-5; the D is unclear. The germline V and J ends were trimmed by 6 bases and 4 bases, with 10 bases remaining between them. Germline assignment: CDR1 MDHEN and CDR2 SYDVKM. The CDR3 consists of 13 residues. CDR3 region: CASRGSWNQPQHF. The CDR3 DNA reads TGTGCCAGCAGGGGCAGTTGGAATCAGCCCCAGCATTTT.

V is TRBV6-6 and J is TRBJ2-2; no definite D call. CDR1 and CDR2 from the germline V gene are MNHNY and SVGAGI (reference sequence). With 4 bases removed from V and 3 bases from J, the gap between germline ends came to 3 bases. The CDR3 runs to 12 residues. Here the CDR3 DNA reads TGTGCCAGCAGTTCCGACACCGGGGAGCTGTTTTTT. Translating gives CASSSDTGELFF.

V gene TRBV7-2 combines with J gene TRBJ1-4; unclear D gene. CDR1 is SGHTA, CDR2 FQGNSA, per germline. Trimming cost V 2 bases and J 5 bases, with 6 bases left between them. There are 13 residues in the CDR3. This CDR3 reads CASSLWANEKLFF. CDR3 coding DNA: TGTGCCAGCAGCTTATGGGCCAATGAAAAACTGTTTTTT.

The CDR3 is CAWKRTANIAKNIQYF. Here the CDR3 DNA reads TGTGCCTGGAAGAGGACTGCGAATATAGCCAAAAACATTCAGTACTTC. The chain uses TRBV30 and TRBJ2-4; a weak D match, TRBD2 (5 bases). There are 16 residues in the CDR3. The germline V gene has CDR1 GTSNPN and CDR2 SVGIG (reference sequence). V was clipped by 4 bases and J by 0 bases, with 16 bases between them.

A note on this clone: A junction end diverges from the germline sequence, so it may reflect a read error. This CDR3 is CSSSLVNRGAIYEQYF. DNA of the CDR3: TGTTCCAGCAGCTTAGTTAACAGGGGCGCCATTTACGAGCAGTACTTC. The V call is TRBV7-9, the J call TRBJ2-7; TRBD1 matches 7 bases. CDR3 length equals 16 residues. Germline loops: CDR1 SEHNR, CDR2 FQNEAQ (reference sequence).

The chain employs TRBV7-9 and TRBJ2-1, with 7 bases fitting TRBD2. The CDR3 consists of 17 residues. From germline, CDR1 is SEHNR and CDR2 FQNEAQ (reference sequence). J lost 1 base, V lost 0 bases, and 6 bases had no gene match. The CDR3 DNA is TGTGCCAGCAGCTTAGCGTTGGCGGGGGTTTCCTACAATGAGCAGTTCTTC. It yields the protein CASSLALAGVSYNEQFF.

This clone has only a few counts. J is TRBJ2-7 and V is TRBV28; D is unresolved. The CDR3 is made up of 13 amino acids. Per germline, CDR1 MDHEN and CDR2 SYDVKM. V dropped 6 bases and J dropped 7 bases, with 16 bases sitting between them. Written as DNA, the CDR3 is TGTGCCAGCAGCTTCGCCCTGGCCGGGGAGCAGTACTTC. Protein product: CASSFALAGEQYF.